This T cell receptor (beta chain) derives from a study of cytomegalovirus exposure and HLA in healthy donors. Study background: Per a later analysis, the roughly 670 first-cohort and 95 to 150 validation repertoires shared one platform.

Produced via immunoSEQ multiplex PCR; TCRdb's table is partial and in-frame only. The sample records some 190,000 clones, about 89% being singletons. Regarding the study as a whole: In vitro, three CMV-associated chains proved specific for CMV antigens. Altogether, 150 to 200 TCR beta chains were recorded as cytomegalovirus-associated. Usually a TCR sequence was rare, but some public TCRs were found in many donors.

Per the germline V gene, CDR1 is SGHDT and CDR2 is YYEEEE. This CDR3 contains 14 residues. The V end was cut by 2 bases, the J end by 6 bases, with 15 bases between. Comments on this clone: Its antigen is as yet unknown.

Sequencing was performed on PBMCs. The chain recombines TRBV5-6 with TRBJ2-7; D remains ambiguous. The TCR originated in a man aged 25 to 40 in good health and CMV-seropositive. The CDR3 spells CASSFSAGQREQYF. The DNA for the CDR3 is TGTGCCAGCAGCTTTTCCGCCGGCCAGCGCGAGCAGTACTTC.